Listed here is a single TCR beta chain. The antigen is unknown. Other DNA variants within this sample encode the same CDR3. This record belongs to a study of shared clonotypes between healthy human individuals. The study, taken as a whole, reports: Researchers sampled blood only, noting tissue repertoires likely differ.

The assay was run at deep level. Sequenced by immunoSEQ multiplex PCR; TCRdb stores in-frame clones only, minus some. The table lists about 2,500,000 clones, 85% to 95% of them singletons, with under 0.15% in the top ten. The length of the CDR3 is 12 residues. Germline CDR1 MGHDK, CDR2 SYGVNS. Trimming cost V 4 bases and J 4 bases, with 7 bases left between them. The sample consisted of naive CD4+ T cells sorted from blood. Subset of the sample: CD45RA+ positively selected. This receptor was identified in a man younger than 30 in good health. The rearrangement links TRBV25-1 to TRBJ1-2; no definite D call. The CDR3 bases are TGTGCCAGCAGTGGAGGAAGCTATGGCTACACCTTC. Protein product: CASSGGSYGYTF.